This T cell receptor beta chain is drawn from a study of shared clonotypes between healthy human individuals. Trimming at V came to 2 bases and at J to 5 bases, leaving 4 bases not matched to a gene. CDR3 length: 15 amino acids. The germline CDR1 and CDR2 sequences are SGHTA and FQGTGA. Measured with immunoSEQ multiplex PCR; TCRdb has only the in-frame clones, and not every one. This sample yields about 490,000 clones, of which less than 80% are seen a single time; over 10% belongs to the top ten. The rearrangement uses TRBV7-3 and TRBJ2-5; 11 nucleotides agree with TRBD2. Sequenced sample: PBMCs. This receptor was taken from a woman in her thirties or forties in good health. Some clones in this sample may be carry-over from other donors' samples. The CDR3 loop is CASSLSASGRETQYF. As DNA, the CDR3 is TGTGCCAGCAGCTTATCGGCTAGCGGGAGGGAGACCCAGTACTTC.